This paragraph reports one TCR beta chain. The CDR3 runs 16 residues. The source of the sample is a study of blood T cell repertoires in COVID-19. Measured with immunoSEQ multiplex PCR; TCRdb has only the in-frame clones, and not every one. Of about 250,000 clones in the sample, over 70% are singletons; the top ten hold roughly 8.7%. The chain is built from TRBV12-1 and TRBJ2-3; TRBD2 is taken as the D call from the table, unchecked against the DNA. TRBV12-1 is an annotated pseudogene. This TCR came from a middle-aged man with active or convalescent COVID-19. Sequencing was done on a sample of peripheral blood. CDR3 region: CASSFTARLNTDTQYF. The DNA for the CDR3 is TGTGCCAGCAGCTTTACCGCCAGACTGAACACAGATACGCAGTATTTT.